This T cell receptor (beta chain) was sequenced during a study of identical twins. Germline values: CDR1 GTSNPN, CDR2 SVGIG (reference sequence). The CDR3 covers 12 residues. The V gene lost 4 bases and the J gene lost 4 bases, with 11 bases spanning the gap. Study findings and constraints: Partial confounding of zero-insertion analyses by invariant MAIT and iNKT cells was possible.

Unique molecular identifiers were present on cDNA, and template switching added a universal primer site. TCRdb reanalysed the 5' RACE reads using MiXCR and keeps one entry per CDR3 protein. The sample consists of 250,000 or so distinct CDR3 sequences, 6.5% to 9.5% of them appearing once. This clonotype was counted only a few times. Its cognate antigen is unknown. The sample was also linked to a second study, of yellow fever vaccine responses in identical twins.

V gene TRBV30 combines with J gene TRBJ2-7; D uncertain. The TCR comes from a woman aged 18-29 years in good health. The sequencing sample was made of CD8+ T cells sorted from blood. This chain's CDR3 is CAWKTDAYEQYF. CDR3 coding DNA: TGTGCCTGGAAAACAGACGCATACGAGCAGTACTTC.